There are a few counts of the clone carrying this TCR beta chain. The antigen remains undetermined. CDR1 is SGHDT and CDR2 is YYEEEE in the germline V gene. V was trimmed by 4 bases and J by 0 bases, leaving 12 bases between them. The CDR3 length is 15 residues. The CDR3 regions of TCR beta were amplified from RNA transcripts. The HTBI primer set was used in a first-round RT-PCR of the TCR CDR3. TCRdb analysed the multiplex PCR reads with MiXCR anew, one entry per CDR3 protein. The sample has 350,000 or so distinct CDR3 sequences, over 20% seen once. The source of the sample is a study of T cells in Graves' hyperthyroidism and ophthalmopathy. Not enrolled were patients with uncontrolled infection, other autoimmune disease, pregnancy or lactation. Study-wide findings and caveats: Patients with ophthalmopathy were separated from those with stable hyperthyroidism by a 13 V-J model.

This sequence originates from a woman in her forties or fifties with Graves' hyperthyroidism. Sequenced input: blood. The chain uses TRBV5-6 and TRBJ2-3, with D tentatively TRBD1 (6 bases). The CDR3 nucleotides read TGTGCCAGCAGCCCCGGACAGCTTAGCACAGATACGCAGTATTTT. It encodes CASSPGQLSTDTQYF.